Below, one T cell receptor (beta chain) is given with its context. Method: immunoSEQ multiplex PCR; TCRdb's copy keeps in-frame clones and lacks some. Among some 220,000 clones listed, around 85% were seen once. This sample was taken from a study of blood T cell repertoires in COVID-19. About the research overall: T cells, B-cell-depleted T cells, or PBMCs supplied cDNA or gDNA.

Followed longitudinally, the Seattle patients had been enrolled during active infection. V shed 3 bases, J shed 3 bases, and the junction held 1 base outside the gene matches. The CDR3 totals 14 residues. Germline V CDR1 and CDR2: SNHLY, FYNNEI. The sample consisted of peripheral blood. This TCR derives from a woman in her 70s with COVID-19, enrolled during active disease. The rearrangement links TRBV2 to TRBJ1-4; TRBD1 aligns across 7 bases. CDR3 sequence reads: CASSEGTANEKLFF. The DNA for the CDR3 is TGTGCCAGCAGTGAGGGGACAGCTAATGAAAAACTGTTTTTT.